The source of this TCR beta chain is a study of graft-versus-host responses after intestinal transplantation. Across the study: Recipients were given multivisceral, liver-intestinal, or isolated intestinal transplants. Findings of the study overall: Among recipient marrow samples, GvH clones were found; some appeared first in ileum or blood. The highest levels of circulating GvH clones went along with early declines in HvG clones after transplant.

A word on this clone: What it recognizes is unknown.

Germline trimming cut 0 bases from V and 4 bases from J; bases unmatched to any gene: 9. The CDR3 spans 16 residues. CDR1 and CDR2 (germline): SGDLS, YYNGEE. Only in-frame clones appear in the TCRdb table, and some are missing; sequencing was by immunoSEQ multiplex PCR. The sample has about 110,000 clones, around 94% seen once; the top ten hold approximately 0.25%. Specimen: unstimulated CD4+ T cells sorted from spleen or lymph node cells, collected before transplant. J is TRBJ2-7 and V is TRBV9; 8 bases match TRBD2. This receptor was identified in a human donor who was the organ donor for an intestinal transplant. This chain's CDR3 is CASSVEPSGQRYEQYF. In DNA, the CDR3 is TGTGCCAGCAGCGTAGAGCCTAGCGGGCAGAGATACGAGCAGTACTTC.